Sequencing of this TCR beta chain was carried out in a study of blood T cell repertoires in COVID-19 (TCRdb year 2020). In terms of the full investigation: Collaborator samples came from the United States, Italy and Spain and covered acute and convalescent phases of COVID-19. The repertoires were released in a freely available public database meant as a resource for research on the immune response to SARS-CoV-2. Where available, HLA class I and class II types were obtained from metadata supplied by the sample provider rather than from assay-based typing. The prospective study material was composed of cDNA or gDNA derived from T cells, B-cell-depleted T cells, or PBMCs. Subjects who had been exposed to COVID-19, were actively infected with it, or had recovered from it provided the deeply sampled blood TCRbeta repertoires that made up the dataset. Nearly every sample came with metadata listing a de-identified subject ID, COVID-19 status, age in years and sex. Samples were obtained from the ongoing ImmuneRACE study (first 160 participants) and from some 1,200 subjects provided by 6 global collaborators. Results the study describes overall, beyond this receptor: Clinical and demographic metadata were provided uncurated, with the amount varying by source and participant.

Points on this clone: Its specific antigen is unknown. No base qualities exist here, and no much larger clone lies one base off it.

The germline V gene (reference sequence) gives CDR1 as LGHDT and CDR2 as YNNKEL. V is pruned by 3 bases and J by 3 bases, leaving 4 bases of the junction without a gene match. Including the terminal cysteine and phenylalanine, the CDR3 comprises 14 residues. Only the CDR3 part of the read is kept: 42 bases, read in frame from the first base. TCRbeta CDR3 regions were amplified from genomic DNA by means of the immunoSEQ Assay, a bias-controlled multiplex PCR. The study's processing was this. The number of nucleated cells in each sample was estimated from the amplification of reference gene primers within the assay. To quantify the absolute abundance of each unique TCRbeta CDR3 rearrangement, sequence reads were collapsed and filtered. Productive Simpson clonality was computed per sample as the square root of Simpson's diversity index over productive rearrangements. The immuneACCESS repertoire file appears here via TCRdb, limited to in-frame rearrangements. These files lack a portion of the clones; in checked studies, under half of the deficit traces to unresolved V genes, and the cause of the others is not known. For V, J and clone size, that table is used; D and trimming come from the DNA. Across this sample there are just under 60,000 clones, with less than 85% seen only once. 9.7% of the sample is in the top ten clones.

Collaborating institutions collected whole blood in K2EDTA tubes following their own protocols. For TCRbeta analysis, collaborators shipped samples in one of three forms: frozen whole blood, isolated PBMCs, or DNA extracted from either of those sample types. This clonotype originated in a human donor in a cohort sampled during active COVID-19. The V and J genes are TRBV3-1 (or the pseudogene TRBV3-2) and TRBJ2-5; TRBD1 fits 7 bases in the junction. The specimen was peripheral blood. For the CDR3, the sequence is CASSQTGTEETQYF. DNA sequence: TGTGCCAGCAGCCAGACCGGGACAGAAGAGACCCAGTACTTC.